This T cell receptor (beta chain) came from a study of neurological immune-mediated disorders. Study background: There were some 35 multiple sclerosis patients; approximately 31 were relapsing-remitting and 3 were secondary progressive.

This clonotype was found many times. The antigen is unknown. Whole-study results and caveats: None of the CDR3 amino acid sequences in expanded clones turned up in more than one subject, which points to private repertoires in all groups.

Germline V gene sequence: CDR1 SNHLY, CDR2 FYNNEI. The length of the CDR3 is 15 residues. V shed 3 bases and J shed 2 bases, with 11 bases lying between them. Each CDR3 protein gets one entry after TCRdb re-called the 5' RACE reads with MiXCR. Of about 74,000 distinct CDR3 sequences detected, less than 5.5% appear once; the ten largest clones hold just under 7.5%. The chain combines TRBV2 with TRBJ1-5; weak D call: TRBD1 (6 bases). Sample: PBMCs. The clonotype originates from a man aged 18 to 29 with multiple sclerosis. CDR3 sequence reads: CASSDFRGGNQPQHF. The CDR3 coding sequence is TGTGCCAGCAGTGATTTCAGGGGTGGCAATCAGCCCCAGCATTTT.